This entry concerns a single TCR beta chain. Germline-derived CDR1 and CDR2 are LGHDT and YNNKEL (reference sequence). Trimming removed 0 bases at V and 7 bases at J, with 15 bases between. The CDR3 runs to 16 residues. Assay used: immunoSEQ multiplex PCR; TCRdb lists only in-frame clones, some missing. The sample has about 350,000 clones; roughly 90% are singletons. Treatment defined: some 20 received Ad26.COV2.S at low or high dose, single or two shots; 5 received placebo; per-sample allocation not given. Collection of the samples took place on day 63 after the first injection of vaccine or placebo. These data originate in a study of Ad26.COV2.S vaccination and SARS-CoV-2 variants.

Sequences were derived from peripheral blood, sampled in a trial of Ad26.COV2.S vaccine versus placebo. The V and J genes are TRBV3-1 (or the pseudogene TRBV3-2) and TRBJ2-2, with D tentatively TRBD1 (6 bases). This clonotype originated in a person aged 18-60 years who received the Ad26.COV2.S COVID-19 vaccine or a placebo. CDR3 region: CASSQDLQGYGGELFF. DNA for the CDR3: TGTGCCAGCAGCCAAGATTTACAGGGATACGGCGGGGAGCTGTTTTTT.